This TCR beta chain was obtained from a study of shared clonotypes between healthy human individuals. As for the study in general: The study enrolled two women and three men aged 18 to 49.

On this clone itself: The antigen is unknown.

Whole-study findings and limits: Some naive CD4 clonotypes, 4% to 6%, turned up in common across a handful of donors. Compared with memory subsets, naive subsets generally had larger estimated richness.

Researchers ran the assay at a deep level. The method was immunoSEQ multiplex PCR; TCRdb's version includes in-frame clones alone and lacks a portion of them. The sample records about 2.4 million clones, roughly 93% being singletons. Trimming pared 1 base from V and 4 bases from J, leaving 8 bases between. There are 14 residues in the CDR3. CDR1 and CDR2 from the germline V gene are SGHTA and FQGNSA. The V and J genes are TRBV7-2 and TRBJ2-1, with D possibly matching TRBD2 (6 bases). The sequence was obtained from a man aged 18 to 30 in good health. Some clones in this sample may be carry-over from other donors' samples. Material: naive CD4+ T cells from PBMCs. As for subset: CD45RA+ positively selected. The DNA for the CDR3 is TGTGCCAGCAGCTTAGATGCGGGGTACAATGAGCAGTTCTTC. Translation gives CASSLDAGYNEQFF.